This TCR beta chain originates from a study of human T cells and chemical hapten exposure. Time point given: patch test 2, 6 weeks after DPC sensitization. Documented treatment: therapeutic diphenylcyclopropenone sensitization with weekly scalp DPC. One entry per CDR3 protein, called by TCRdb with MiXCR from the RACE reads. Of about 400,000 distinct CDR3 sequences in the sample, 6% to 7% were seen once. The CDR3 has 16 amino acids. The germline V gene has CDR1 MGHRA and CDR2 YSYEKL. V was clipped by 0 bases and J by 5 bases, with 14 bases between them. The receptor's source is a woman under 30 with alopecia areata. Some clones in this sample may be carry-over from other donors' samples. The sample in question was whole blood, obtained in connection with sensitization to the hapten diphenylcyclopropenone (DPC). V is TRBV4-1 and J is TRBJ2-1; D may be TRBD2 (7 bases). CDR3 amino acids: CASSQDRGTTDNEQFF. CDR3 DNA: TGCGCCAGCAGCCAAGATAGGGGGACTACCGACAATGAGCAGTTCTTC.